This T cell receptor beta chain stems from a study of shared clonotypes between healthy human individuals. V dropped 0 bases and J dropped 7 bases, with 19 bases sitting between them. The CDR3 runs to 17 residues. Germline CDR1 is SNHLY and CDR2 is FYNNEI. Execution of the assay was at deep level. The data were produced by immunoSEQ multiplex PCR, yet TCRdb's version contains in-frame clones alone and is incomplete. The table lists about 1 million clones, about 75% of them singletons. CD45RA-negative memory and CD45RA+ naive subsets were split from the CD4+ cells. Whole-study findings and limits: Sampling used blood alone; tissue repertoires probably differ. All-four-donor shared clonotypes had higher generation probabilities than non-shared clonotypes did.

Concerning this clone itself: Antigen unknown.

The TCR originated in a man aged 18 to 35 in good health. Sequencing used memory CD4+ T cells sorted from blood. Subset specified: CD45RA-negative fraction. The rearrangement joins TRBV2 to TRBJ2-1, with D possibly TRBD1 on 5 matching bases. CDR3 bases: TGTGCCAGCAGTGAAGCACTTTTGGTGGGGCCGCTAAATGAGCAGTTCTTC. Its translation is CASSEALLVGPLNEQFF.